Presented here are 16 T cell receptor beta chains from one specimen sequenced in a study of T cell clonality in common variable immunodeficiency. The data were produced by immunoSEQ multiplex PCR, yet TCRdb's version contains in-frame clones alone and is incomplete. The sample contains 42,000 or so clones, none of them singletons. The sequenced sample was peripheral blood mononuclear cells. The receptors originated from a person between 18 and 75 years old in good health.

This clone was seen repeatedly, ten times or more. The observed sequence ends 3 residues before the CDR3 terminus, with the missing tail filled in from the germline J gene. V and J are TRBV7-2 and TRBJ1-1; the D gene is possibly TRBD1 (6 bases). The CDR3 sequence is 15 residues long. Per germline, CDR1 SGHTA and CDR2 FQGNSA. CDR3 amino acids: CASGGLPKPNTEAFF. The CDR3 DNA, read in part, is TGTGCTTCGGGGGGCCTCCCCAAACCGAACACTGAA.

In its sample, this clone was seen many times. Read data end 3 residues before the CDR3 end; the end is taken from the germline J gene. The chain carries TRBV6-2 or TRBV6-3 and TRBJ1-1; the match to TRBD1 covers 10 bases. Germline lookup yields CDR1 MNHEY and CDR2 SVGEGT. The CDR3 loop spans 14 amino acids. Trimming cost V 2 bases and J 6 bases; bases outside gene matches: 3. The covered CDR3 bases are TGTGCCAGCAGTTACGGGACAGGGGTGGCTGAA. Its protein product is CASSYGTGVAE. The full CDR3 protein is CASSYGTGVAEAFF.

The sample holds many counts of this clone. From the germline J gene comes the end of the CDR3, since the read stops 3 residues before it. The chain is built from TRBV9 and TRBJ1-3, with D tentatively TRBD1 (5 bases). The V gene lost 1 base and the J gene lost 0 bases, with 11 bases spanning the gap. The germline V gene has CDR1 SGDLS and CDR2 YYNGEE. CDR3 length equals 16 residues. CDR3 loop: CASSVLPDSSGNTIYF. The covered CDR3 bases are TGTGCCAGCAGCGTACTCCCTGACAGCTCTGGAAACACC.

This clone was recorded at least ten times. The read ends 3 residues early relative to the CDR3; the germline J gene fills the gap. The gene calls are TRBV19 and TRBJ1-4, with 9 bases that match TRBD1. The CDR3 loop spans 13 amino acids. CDR1 and CDR2 (germline): LNHDA, SQIVND (reference sequence). CDR3 sequence reads: CASSLRDRERLFF. The covered CDR3 bases are TGTGCCAGTAGTCTCCGGGACAGGGAGAGA.

Ten or more counts support this clone. The sequenced fragment ends 3 residues before the CDR3 boundary, so the rest is inferred from the germline J gene. This chain links TRBV5-1 with TRBJ1-5; no clear D. V was pared by 0 bases and J by 4 bases, with 11 bases between. The CDR3 sequence is 15 residues long. Germline V gene lookup returns CDR1 SGHRS and CDR2 YFSETQ. CDR3 protein: CASSLGNKANQPQHF. The covered CDR3 bases are TGCGCCAGCAGCTTGGGCAACAAGGCTAATCAGCCC.

This clone has a count of ten or more. The read stops 3 residues short of the end of the CDR3; the missing end is completed from the germline J gene. V is TRBV20-1 and J is TRBJ2-7; D perhaps matches TRBD2 (5 bases). CDR3 size: 14 residues. V was pared by 6 bases and J by 3 bases, with 18 bases between. Germline V gene sequence: CDR1 DFQATT, CDR2 SNEGSKA (reference sequence). CDR3 bases read: TGCAGTGCCGAGGGAGAGCGGACCCTCTACGAG. Amino acids: CSAEGERTLYE. The entire CDR3 sequence reads CSAEGERTLYEQYF.

This clone was recorded many times. Read coverage stops 3 residues before the CDR3 terminus; the germline J gene supplies the remainder. The chain couples TRBV12-3 or TRBV12-4 to TRBJ2-3, with D perhaps TRBD1 (6 bases). The CDR3 is made up of 16 amino acids. Trimming took off 3 bases at V and 5 bases at J, with 18 bases between the two ends. Incomplete CDR3 DNA: TGTGCCAGCAGTTTTGGGGAACAGGGAACAGGAGATACG. This codes for CASSFGEQGTGDT. Given in full, the CDR3 is CASSFGEQGTGDTQYF.

Points on this clone: The missing CDR3 end, 3 residues past where the read stops, is filled in from the germline J gene. V and J are TRBV2 and TRBJ1-1; 10 bases line up with TRBD1. The germline V gene encodes CDR1 SNHLY and CDR2 FYNNEI. The CDR3 consists of 13 residues. The CDR3 is CASTRRQGAVAFF. Partial CDR3 DNA: TGTGCCAGCACTAGACGACAGGGGGCGGTA.

The sample holds many counts of this clone. With the read ending 3 residues before the CDR3 end, the germline J gene is used to fill in that end. The chain couples TRBV5-4 to TRBJ2-2, with 7 bases that match TRBD2. Germline CDR1 reads SGHNT; CDR2 reads YYREEE (reference sequence). J gave up 5 bases and V 5 bases, and 6 bases lay outside the gene matches. The CDR3 is 14 amino acids. The part of the CDR3 DNA that was read is TGTGCCAGCAGGGAGCGGGATCGTACCGGGGAG. Its translation: CASRERDRTGE. The full CDR3 protein is CASRERDRTGELFF.

For this clone: The sequence runs out 3 residues before the end of the CDR3; the remainder is reconstructed from the germline J gene. The chain couples TRBV2 to TRBJ1-5; possible D gene TRBD1, 6 bases. V was shortened by 2 bases and J by 2 bases, with 10 bases between the two germline ends. The CDR3 runs 15 residues. The V gene's germline CDR1 is SNHLY and CDR2 FYNNEI. CDR3 in amino acids: CASSESGDRNQPQHF. The part of the CDR3 DNA that was read is TGTGCCAGCAGTGAATCAGGGGACCGCAATCAGCCC.

Points on this clone: The DNA ends 3 residues before the CDR3 does, and the rest of the CDR3 is filled in from the germline J gene. This chain joins TRBV10-2 and TRBJ1-4; weak D call: TRBD1 (6 bases). Germline V gene data show CDR1 as WSHSY and CDR2 as SAAADI. The V and J ends lost 4 bases and 2 bases respectively, with 11 bases between them. CDR3 length: 15 amino acids. CDR3 DNA (partial): TGCGCCAGCAGTGTGGGGGCTTGGACTAATGAAAAA. It yields the protein CASSVGAWTNEK. The whole CDR3 sequence reads CASSVGAWTNEKLFF.

This clone was detected ten times or more. A read error may produce the germline difference seen at one junction end. From the germline J gene comes the end of the CDR3, since the read stops 3 residues before it. Other DNA variants within this sample encode the same CDR3. The chain carries TRBV5-1 and TRBJ1-4; D is perhaps TRBD1 (5 bases). CDR3 length: 15 amino acids. From germline, CDR1 is SGHRS and CDR2 YFSETQ. Here the CDR3 reads CASSLDRATNEKLFF. The CDR3 bases that were read are TGCGCCAGCAGCCTAGACAGAGCAACCAATGAAAAA.

This clone was detected a few times. The observed sequence ends 3 residues before the CDR3 terminus, with the missing tail filled in from the germline J gene. The chain is built from TRBV30 and TRBJ1-1, with D perhaps matching TRBD1 (6 bases). CDR3 length: 14 residues. Germline CDR1 reads GTSNPN; CDR2 reads SVGIG (reference sequence). Incomplete CDR3 DNA: TGTGCCTGGAGTAAAGGTCAGGGGCAAGAGACA. This sequence encodes CAWSKGQGQET. The complete CDR3 sequence is CAWSKGQGQETAFF.

This clone has at least ten counts. The read terminates 3 residues ahead of where the CDR3 ends, so the germline J gene completes it. Other DNA sequences in the sample encode the same CDR3. This chain links TRBV19 with TRBJ1-3; no definite D call. Germline V gene sequence: CDR1 LNHDA, CDR2 SQIVND (reference sequence). With 7 bases removed from V and 0 bases from J, the gap between germline ends came to 22 bases. The CDR3 is 18 amino acids. The CDR3 sequence is CASIGLRSGSFSGNTIYF. The CDR3 bases that were read are TGTGCCAGTATCGGGCTGAGGAGCGGGAGCTTCTCTGGAAACACC.

This clone showed up many times. The read ends 3 residues shy of where the CDR3 ends; the end is completed using the germline J gene. The chain combines TRBV20-1 with TRBJ2-7; 7 bases fit TRBD1. V shed 0 bases, J shed 3 bases, and the junction held 2 bases outside the gene matches. The CDR3 sequence is 13 residues long. Germline CDR1 is DFQATT and CDR2 is SNEGSKA (reference sequence). The part of the CDR3 DNA that was read is TGCAGTGCTAGAGATGGGGACAGCTACGAG. This gives the protein CSARDGDSYE. The full CDR3 sequence reads CSARDGDSYEQYF.

This clone showed up many times. The read falls 3 residues short of the CDR3 end, and the missing part is taken from the germline J gene. This chain connects TRBV6-2 or TRBV6-3 to TRBJ1-2, with 12 bases lining up with TRBD1. From germline, CDR1 is MNHEY and CDR2 SVGEGT. The CDR3 runs to 15 residues. V lost 10 bases and J lost 4; bases outside the gene matches: 10. CDR3 bases read: TGTGCCATCGCGCGGGACAGGGGGCAGATCTATGGC. It translates to CAIARDRGQIYG. The full CDR3 sequence reads CAIARDRGQIYGYTF.